One and the same sample provided the 10 T cell receptor beta chains below, sequenced in a study of blood T cells in healthy people across ages. The second PCR ran about 7 to 12 cycles with a sample-barcoded 5' primer and J-beta primers. TCRdb re-derived calls from the 5' RACE reads in MiXCR, one entry per CDR3 protein. The sample lists some 1.8 million distinct CDR3 sequences; approximately 39% were seen once. The sample was blood. These receptor sequences come from a human donor in good health.

This clonotype was counted only a few times. The rearrangement joins TRBV7-8 to TRBJ2-5; 7 nucleotides line up with TRBD1. J lost 5 bases, V lost 1 base, and 4 bases had no gene match. The CDR3 length is 14 residues. The germline gives CDR1 SGHVS, CDR2 FQNEAQ. The CDR3 is CASSLVGGSETQYF. DNA for the CDR3: TGTGCCAGCAGCTTAGTAGGGGGCAGCGAGACCCAGTACTTC.

This clonotype occurred many times. A junction boundary mismatches the germline segment, possibly from a read error. The chain links TRBV5-1 to TRBJ2-7; D is possibly TRBD1 (6 bases). Germline V gives CDR1 SGHRS, CDR2 YFSETQ. The CDR3 covers 12 residues. CDR3 coding DNA: TGTGCCAGCAGTCGGACAGCCTACGAGCAGTACTTC. Encoded protein: CASSRTAYEQYF.

The rearrangement links TRBV9 to TRBJ1-2; D possibly corresponds to TRBD1 (5 bases). With 3 bases removed from V and 0 bases from J, the gap between germline ends came to 12 bases. The CDR3 is 15 residues long. CDR1 is SGDLS, CDR2 YYNGEE, per germline. The CDR3 DNA follows: TGTGCCAGCAGCGGACGGGACGGTCCTAACTATGGCTACACCTTC. Translating gives CASSGRDGPNYGYTF.

This clonotype was counted only a few times. Here the CDR3 DNA reads TGCGCCAGCAGCTCGAGGACTACGAGAGAGACCCAGTACTTC. This codes for CASSSRTTRETQYF. The chain recombines TRBV5-1 with TRBJ2-5, with D perhaps TRBD2 (6 bases). CDR1 and CDR2 (germline): SGHRS, YFSETQ. V was cut by 3 bases and J by 4 bases, with 13 bases left in between. This CDR3 contains 14 residues.

For this clonotype: A junction end diverges from the germline sequence, so it may reflect a read error. The chain recombines TRBV10-3 with TRBJ1-2; D remains unclear. Germline lookup yields CDR1 ENHRY and CDR2 SYGVKD. The CDR3 has 12 amino acids. Here the CDR3 DNA reads TGTGCCATGTCAGGATTGGACTACGGCTACACCTTC. Translating gives CAMSGLDYGYTF.

V is TRBV4-2 and J is TRBJ2-1; 9 bases match TRBD2. This CDR3 region has 15 residues. Per germline, CDR1 LGHNA and CDR2 YNFKEQ. J lost 4 bases, V lost 3 bases, and 4 bases had no gene match. CDR3 nucleotides: TGTGCCAGCAGCCAGCGGGGGGGCGTTTACAATGAGCAGTTCTTC. It encodes CASSQRGGVYNEQFF.

This clonotype showed up just a few times. The genes are TRBV28 and TRBJ1-2, with D hard to call. Trimming removed 4 bases at V and 0 bases at J, with 15 bases between. The germline CDR1 and CDR2 sequences are MDHEN and SYDVKM. The CDR3 contains 16 residues. The CDR3: CASSYLRESPNYGYTF. The DNA for the CDR3 is TGTGCCAGCAGTTACCTCCGGGAGTCTCCTAACTATGGCTACACCTTC.

V usage is TRBV4-2 and J usage is TRBJ1-2; 7 nucleotides agree with TRBD1. Per the germline V gene, CDR1 is LGHNA and CDR2 is YNFKEQ. Trimming cost V 2 bases and J 7 bases; bases outside gene matches: 10. The CDR3 has 15 residues. The CDR3 loop is CASSQPDRVEVGYTF. CDR3 DNA sequence: TGTGCCAGCAGCCAACCCGACAGGGTAGAGGTTGGCTACACCTTC.

This chain joins TRBV4-1 and TRBJ1-2; D is possibly TRBD1 (5 bases). CDR1 is MGHRA and CDR2 is YSYEKL in the germline V gene. The CDR3 has 14 amino acids. V was clipped by 4 bases and J by 4 bases, with 13 bases between them. In DNA, the CDR3 is TGCGCCAGCAGCCTTCCCGAGGGGATCTATGGCTACACCTTC. Translated, it gives CASSLPEGIYGYTF.

The CDR3 bases are TGTGCCATCAGTGCGGGACAGACGAACACTGAAGCTTTCTTT. Protein sequence: CAISAGQTNTEAFF. J is TRBJ1-1 and V is TRBV10-3, with 7 bases that match TRBD1. V lost 4 bases to trimming and J lost 1 base; unmatched junction nucleotides: 3. The CDR3 consists of 14 residues. Germline assignment: CDR1 ENHRY and CDR2 SYGVKD.